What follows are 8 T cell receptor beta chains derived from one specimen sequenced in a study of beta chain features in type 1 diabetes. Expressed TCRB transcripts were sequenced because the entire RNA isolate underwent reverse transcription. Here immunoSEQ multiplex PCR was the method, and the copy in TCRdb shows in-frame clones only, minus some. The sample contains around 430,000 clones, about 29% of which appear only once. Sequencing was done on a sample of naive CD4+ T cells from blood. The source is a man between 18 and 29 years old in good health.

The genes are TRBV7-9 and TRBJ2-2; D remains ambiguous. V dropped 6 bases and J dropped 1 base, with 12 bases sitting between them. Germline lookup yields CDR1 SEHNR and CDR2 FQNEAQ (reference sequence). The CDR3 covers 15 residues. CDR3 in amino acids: CASRRYEGNTGELFF. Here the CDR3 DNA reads TGTGCCAGCAGGAGATATGAAGGGAACACCGGGGAGCTGTTTTTT.

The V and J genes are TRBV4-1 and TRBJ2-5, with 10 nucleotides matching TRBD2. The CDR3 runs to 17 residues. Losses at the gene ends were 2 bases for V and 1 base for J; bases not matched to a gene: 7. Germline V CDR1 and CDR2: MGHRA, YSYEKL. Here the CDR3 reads CASSQSPASGGQETQYF. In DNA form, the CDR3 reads TGCGCCAGCAGCCAAAGCCCCGCTAGCGGGGGCCAAGAGACCCAGTACTTC.

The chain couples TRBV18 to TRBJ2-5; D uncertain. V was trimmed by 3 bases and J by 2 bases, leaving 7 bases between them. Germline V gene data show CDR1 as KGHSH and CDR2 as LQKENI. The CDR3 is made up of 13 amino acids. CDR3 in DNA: TGTGCCAGCTCACCTACCCTTCAAGAGACCCAGTACTTC. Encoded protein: CASSPTLQETQYF.

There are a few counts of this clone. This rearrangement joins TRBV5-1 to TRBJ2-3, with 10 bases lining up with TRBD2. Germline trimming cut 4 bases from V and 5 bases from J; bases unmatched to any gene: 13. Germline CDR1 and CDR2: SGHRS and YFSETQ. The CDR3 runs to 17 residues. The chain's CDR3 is CASSTGTSAGRGDTQYF. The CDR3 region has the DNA TGCGCCAGCAGCACCGGGACTAGCGCCGGGCGTGGAGATACGCAGTATTTT.

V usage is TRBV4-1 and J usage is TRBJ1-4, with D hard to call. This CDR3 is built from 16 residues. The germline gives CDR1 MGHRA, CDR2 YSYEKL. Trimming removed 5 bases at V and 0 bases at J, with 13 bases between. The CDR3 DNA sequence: TGCGCCAGCAGCTCAGAACGACGGGCAACTAATGAAAAACTGTTTTTT. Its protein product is CASSSERRATNEKLFF.

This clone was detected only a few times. CDR3 in DNA: TGTGCCAGTAGTAGGAGCGGGCCAGGTACCTACGAGCAGTACTTC. Translation gives CASSRSGPGTYEQYF. The genes are TRBV19 and TRBJ2-7; TRBD2 might be the D (6 bases). V lost 4 bases to trimming and J lost 2 bases, with 15 bases between them. The CDR3 loop spans 15 amino acids. Germline CDR1 LNHDA, CDR2 SQIVND (reference sequence).

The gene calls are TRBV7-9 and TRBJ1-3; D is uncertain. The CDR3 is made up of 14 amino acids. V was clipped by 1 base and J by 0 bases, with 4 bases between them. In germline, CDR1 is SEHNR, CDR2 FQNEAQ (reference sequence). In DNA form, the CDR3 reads TGTGCCAGCAGCTTAGTACTCTCTGGAAACACCATATATTTT. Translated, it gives CASSLVLSGNTIYF. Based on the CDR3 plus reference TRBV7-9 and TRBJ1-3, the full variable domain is DTGVSQNPRHKITKRGQNVTFRCDPISEHNRLYWYRQTLGQGPEFLTYFQNEAQLEKSRLLSDRFSAERPKGSFSTLEIQRTEQGDSAMYLCASSLVLSGNTIYFGEGSWLTVV.

CDR3 amino acids: CASSVEANTDTQYF. CDR3 DNA: TGTGCCAGCAGCGTAGAGGCTAACACAGATACGCAGTATTTT. This chain joins TRBV9 and TRBJ2-3; D unclear. Per germline, CDR1 SGDLS and CDR2 YYNGEE. This CDR3 spans 14 amino acids. V shed 0 bases and J shed 2 bases, with 7 bases lying between them. The variable domain in full, with the rest retrieved from reference TRBV9 and TRBJ2-3, is DSGVTQTPKHLITATGQRVTLRCSPRSGDLSVYWYQQSLDQGLQFLIQYYNGEERAKGNILERFSAQQFPDLHSELNLSSLELGDSALYFCASSVEANTDTQYFGPGTRLTVL.